This T cell receptor beta chain was profiled in a study of blood T cell repertoires in COVID-19. Deletions cut 4 bases from V and 2 bases from J, with 9 bases between. There are 14 residues in the CDR3. Germline CDR1 reads MDHEN; CDR2 reads SYDVKM. Data came from immunoSEQ multiplex PCR; TCRdb stores just in-frame clones and leaves some out. This table holds around 180,000 clones, roughly 77% found once. Sequenced: peripheral blood. This TCR came from a man between 70 and 80 years old with active or convalescent COVID-19. The V and J genes are TRBV28 and TRBJ1-5; maybe TRBD1 (6 bases). The CDR3 spells CASSYREGNQPQHF. The CDR3, as DNA: TGTGCCAGCAGTTACAGGGAAGGCAATCAGCCCCAGCATTTT.